These 4 T cell receptor beta chains share one sample of origin, sequenced in a study of cytomegalovirus exposure and HLA in healthy donors. Researchers ran the PCR with 60 Vbeta and 13 Jbeta primers. This table comes from immunoSEQ multiplex PCR, and its TCRdb copy is limited to in-frame clones, with some not included. The sample includes some 120,000 clones, 75% to 85% of them seen just once. Sequenced sample: PBMCs. These receptors were obtained from a man aged 30 to 45 in good health and CMV-seronegative.

The chain combines TRBV28 with TRBJ2-7, with a weak D call TRBD2 (5 bases). The V end lost 3 bases, the J end lost 4 bases, and 16 bases lay between the germline ends. Germline V gene lookup returns CDR1 MDHEN and CDR2 SYDVKM. The CDR3 contains 15 residues. In nucleotides, the CDR3 is TGTGCCAGCAGTTTTAGAGGGATCACTGAGTACGAGCAGTACTTC. Its protein product is CASSFRGITEYEQYF.

V usage is TRBV4-3 and J usage is TRBJ2-5; D may be TRBD1 (5 bases). The DNA matches TRBJ2-7 better at its end, which makes the J call doubtful. Germline loops: CDR1 LGHNA, CDR2 YSLEER. CDR3 length: 16 residues. CDR3 loop: CASSQEWTLSSYEQYF. In nucleotides, the CDR3 is TGCGCCAGCAGCCAAGAATGGACACTTAGCTCCTACGAGCAGTACTTC.

CDR3: CASSIERQGPQYF. The CDR3 nucleotides are TGTGCCAGTAGTATCGAAAGACAGGGGCCGCAGTATTTT. This chain connects TRBV19 to TRBJ2-3, with TRBD1 matching over 8 bases. This CDR3 is built from 13 residues. V lost 3 bases, J lost 10 bases, and 6 bases stayed unmatched. Per germline, CDR1 LNHDA and CDR2 SQIVND (reference sequence).

The chain combines TRBV2 with TRBJ2-5; a weak D match, TRBD2 (5 bases). The end of the DNA is better explained by TRBJ2-7, so the J call may be wrong. This CDR3 comprises 11 residues. CDR1 and CDR2 from the germline V gene are SNHLY and FYNNEI. The CDR3, as DNA: TGTGCCAGCGGGAGCCGGTACGAGCAGTACTTC. Translated, it gives CASGSRYEQYF.